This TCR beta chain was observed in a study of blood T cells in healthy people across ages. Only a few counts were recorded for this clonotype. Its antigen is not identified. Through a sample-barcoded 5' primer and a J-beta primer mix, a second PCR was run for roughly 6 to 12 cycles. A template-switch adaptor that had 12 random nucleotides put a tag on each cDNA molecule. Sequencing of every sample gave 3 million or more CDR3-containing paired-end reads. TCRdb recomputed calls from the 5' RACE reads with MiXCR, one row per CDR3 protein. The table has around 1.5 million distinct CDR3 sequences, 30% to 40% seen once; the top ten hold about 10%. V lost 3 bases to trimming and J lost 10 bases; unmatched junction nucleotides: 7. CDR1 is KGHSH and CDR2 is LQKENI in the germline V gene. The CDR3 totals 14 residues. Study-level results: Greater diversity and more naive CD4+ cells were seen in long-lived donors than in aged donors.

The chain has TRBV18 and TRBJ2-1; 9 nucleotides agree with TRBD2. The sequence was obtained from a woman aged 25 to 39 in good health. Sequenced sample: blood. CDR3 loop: CASSPAGGQQEQFF. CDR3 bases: TGTGCCAGCTCACCGGCGGGAGGGCAACAGGAGCAGTTCTTC.